Included here is one TCR beta chain sequence, with context. No cognate antigen has been identified for it. Base quality data are lacking; no much larger clone is found one base away. From V the trimming removes 1 base and from J it removes 8 bases, while the gene matches leave 3 bases of the junction unaccounted for. Taken from cysteine to phenylalanine, the CDR3 has 15 residues. Only the CDR3 region is kept as DNA, spanning 45 bases read in frame from base 1. Looking up the germline V gene yields CDR1 SQVTM and CDR2 ANQGSEA. TCR CDR3 regions were amplified from genomic DNA by multiplex PCR using the deep immunoSEQ assay. Extracted genomic DNA from each cell subset was spread evenly across all wells of several immunoSEQ 96-well plates, with each plate serving as a replicate. For sorted subsets, roughly 200 ng of genomic DNA, equivalent to 30,000 or so T cell genomes, went into each replicate PCR. The purified libraries were quantified using a Qubit 3.0 fluorometer, sized with a Bioanalyzer 2100, and then quantified again using the KAPA Library Quantification kit. Each immunoSEQ 96-well plate was sequenced on its own single-read 150-cycle Illumina NextSeq 550 flow cell. Per the authors' processing: Because the immunoSEQ output held only junctional sequences and lacked quality scores, the filtering could not match the filtering applied to full-length reads. To assign V/J genes and CDR3, sequences were annotated against IMGT germline references using PyIR, a Python wrapper for IgBLAST v1.9. Any read was removed if the V/J assignment was weak (E-value above 1e-6), the CDR3 was missing, or the read contained stop codons, out-of-frame junctions, or ambiguous translated residues. V3J clonotypes were defined by identical inferred V gene, J gene, and CDR3 amino acid sequence. Percentage overlap between repertoires was computed as shared unique clonotypes divided by the size of the smaller repertoire. Three approaches were used to assess repertoire richness: RTK rarefaction, the Chao1 estimator, and Recon v2.1 estimates of unobserved clonotypes. Generation probabilities for all TCRbeta clonotypes obtained by the gDNA method from four donors were computed using OLGA. TCRdb took this table from immuneACCESS and kept in-frame rearrangements with V and J called. Such tables lack part of the clones; where checked against another copy, unresolved V genes explain under half of the gap, and the rest is unexplained. V, J and clone size derive from that table, while D and trimming were established from the DNA sequence. This sample comprises over 1.4 million clones, about 96% of them detected only once. The ten largest account for roughly 1.2% of the sample.

The sample is drawn from a study of shared clonotypes between healthy human individuals (TCRdb year 2020). Regarding the complete study: Three men and a couple of women, aged 18 to 49 years, made up the cohort. Leukapheresis yielded between about 0.85 and 10 billion PBMCs per donor. To estimate repertoire size and how much clonotype sharing occurs between individuals, the study deeply sequenced the blood TCR repertoires of roughly 5 healthy adults. For each donor, CD4 naive and CD4 memory were each given three plates, CD8 naive was given two plates, and CD8 memory was given one plate. Different laboratories and diverse techniques were used to prepare libraries and sequence TCR repertoires, to increase sequencing depth and limit assay-specific biases.

The donors were healthy, HIV-negative adults with no recently reported acute infections or vaccinations. All donors were Caucasian adults living in Nashville, Tennessee, USA. CD4+ T cells were enriched by magnetic negative selection; naive cells were then positively selected on CD45RA, and the negative fraction formed the memory subset. After blood collection by leukapheresis, PBMCs were isolated using Ficoll-Histopaque density gradient centrifugation and then cryopreserved in the vapor phase of liquid nitrogen. Analytical flow cytometry was used to check the purity and quantity of each magnetically sorted T cell population. Genomic DNA was isolated from each sorted fraction and quantified by UV absorbance on a Nanodrop 2000c. The paper's findings and limits, for the study overall: The genetic and exposure-history diversity represented was limited by the small number of donors. Pairwise subsampling led to the expectation that sequencing depth would affect the degree of clonotype sharing among donors. Rarefaction of sorted-subset datasets indicated incomplete sequencing despite the large sequencing depth. Naive subsets generally had larger estimated clonotype richness than memory subsets did. Sampling was limited to blood, and TCR repertoires in tissue likely differ from TCR repertoires in blood. Clonotypes shared by all four sorted-subset donors showed higher generation probabilities than non-shared clonotypes. Sharing across a few donors was observed for around 5% of naive CD4, 3.5% of naive CD8, over 2% of memory CD4, and roughly 0.4% of memory CD8 clonotypes.

The sequenced material came from naive CD4+ T cells sorted from blood. The label giving this sample's cell subset or site can be read as: CD45RA+ positively selected. The rearrangement combines TRBV29-1 with TRBJ2-1; 15 bases in between match TRBD2. This sequence originates from a man between 25 and 39 years old in good health. The CDR3 region has the sequence CSVEVGLAGGYEQFF. Here is the DNA: TGCAGCGTTGAAGTGGGACTAGCGGGGGGCTATGAGCAGTTCTTC.